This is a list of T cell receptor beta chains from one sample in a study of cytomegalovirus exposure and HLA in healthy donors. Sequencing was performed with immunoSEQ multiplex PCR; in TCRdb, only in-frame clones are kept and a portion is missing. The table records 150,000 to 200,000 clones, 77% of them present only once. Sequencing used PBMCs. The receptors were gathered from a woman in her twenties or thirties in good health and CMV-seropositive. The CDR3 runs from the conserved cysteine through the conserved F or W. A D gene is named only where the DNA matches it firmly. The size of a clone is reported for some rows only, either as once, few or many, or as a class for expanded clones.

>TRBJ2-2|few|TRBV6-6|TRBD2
CASSQEAGDVTGELFF
TGTGCCAGCAGTCAGGAAGCGGGAGATGTAACCGGGGAGCTGTTTTTT
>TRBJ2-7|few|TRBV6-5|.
CASSYPGTGSEQYF
TGTGCCAGCAGTTACCCCGGGACTGGAAGCGAGCAGTACTTC
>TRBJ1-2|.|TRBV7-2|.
CASSLPRAGTGYTF
TGTGCCAGCAGCTTACCTCGCGCGGGGACGGGCTACACCTTC
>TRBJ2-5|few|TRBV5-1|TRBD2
CASRLGTSGVASETQYF
TGCGCCAGCCGACTCGGGACTAGCGGTGTTGCGAGTGAGACCCAGTACTTC
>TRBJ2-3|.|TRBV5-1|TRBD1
CASSPRALGQGPDTQYF
TGCGCCAGCAGCCCGAGGGCGCTGGGACAGGGGCCAGATACGCAGTATTTT
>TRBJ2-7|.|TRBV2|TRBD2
CASSEALGGREGQNEQYF
TGTGCCAGCAGTGAAGCCCTGGGGGGGCGGGAGGGCCAGAACGAGCAGTACTTC
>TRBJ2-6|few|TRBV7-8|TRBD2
CASSYIRDGRSSGANVLTF
TGTGCCAGCAGCTACATCCGGGACGGGAGGAGCTCTGGGGCCAACGTCCTGACTTTC
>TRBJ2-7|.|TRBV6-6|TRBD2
CASSPMGSGSSYEQYF
TGTGCCAGCAGTCCCATGGGTAGCGGGAGCTCCTACGAGCAGTACTTC
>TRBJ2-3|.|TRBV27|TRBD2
CASSWSGLAGKDTQYF
TGTGCCAGCAGTTGGTCGGGACTAGCGGGAAAGGATACGCAGTATTTT
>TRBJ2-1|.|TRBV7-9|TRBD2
CASSQTSWNEQFF
TGTGCCAGCAGCCAGACTAGCTGGAATGAGCAGTTCTTC
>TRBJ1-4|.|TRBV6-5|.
CASSYEGEKLFF
TGTGCCAGCAGTTACGAGGGAGAAAAACTGTTTTTT
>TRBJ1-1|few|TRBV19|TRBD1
CASSRRDRVNTEAFF
TGTGCCAGTAGCCGCCGGGACAGGGTCAACACTGAAGCTTTCTTT
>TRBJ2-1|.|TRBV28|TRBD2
CASSLRSGLAGPHNEQFF
TGTGCCAGCAGTTTGAGGTCGGGACTAGCGGGACCCCACAATGAGCAGTTCTTC
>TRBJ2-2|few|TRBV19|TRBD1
CASTTGGAGSTGELFF
TGTGCCAGTACCACAGGGGGCGCAGGATCCACCGGGGAGCTGTTTTTT
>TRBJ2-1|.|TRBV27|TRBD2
CASSPIAGGGNEQFF
TGTGCCAGCAGTCCCATAGCGGGAGGGGGCAATGAGCAGTTCTTC
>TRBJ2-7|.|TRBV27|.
CASRTGTGGAHEQYF
TGTGCCAGCAGAACGGGGACGGGCGGGGCTCACGAGCAGTACTTC
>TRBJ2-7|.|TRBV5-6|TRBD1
CASSLGQGSYEQYF
TGTGCCAGCAGCCTGGGACAGGGGTCCTACGAGCAGTACTTC
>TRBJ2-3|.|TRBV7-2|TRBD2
CASSLLAGGRGDTQYF
TGTGCCAGCAGCCTCCTAGCGGGAGGACGGGGAGATACGCAGTATTTT
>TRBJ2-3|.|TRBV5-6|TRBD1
CASSFGTGSTDTQYF
TGTGCCAGCAGCTTCGGGACAGGTAGCACAGATACGCAGTATTTT
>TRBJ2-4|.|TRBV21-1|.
CASSTQAVQYF
TGTGCCAGCAGCACCCAGGCCGTTCAGTACTTC
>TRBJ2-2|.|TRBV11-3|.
CASSFGLADTGELFF
TGTGCCAGCAGCTTTGGTCTAGCCGACACCGGGGAGCTGTTTTTT
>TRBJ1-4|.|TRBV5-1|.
CASAPGLTNEKLFF
TGCGCCAGCGCCCCAGGGTTAACTAATGAAAAACTGTTTTTT
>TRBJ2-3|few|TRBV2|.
CASREVTGTDTQYF
TGTGCCAGCAGGGAGGTCACGGGCACAGATACGCAGTATTTT
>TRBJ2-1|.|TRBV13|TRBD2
CASSRTSLAGNEQFF
TGTGCCAGCAGCCGGACCTCACTAGCGGGCAATGAGCAGTTCTTC
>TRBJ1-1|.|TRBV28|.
CASSLTRGTTEAFF
TGTGCCAGCAGTCTCACCAGAGGAACCACTGAAGCTTTCTTT
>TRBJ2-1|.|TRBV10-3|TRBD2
CAISSGLAGVEQFF
TGTGCCATCAGTTCCGGACTAGCGGGAGTCGAGCAGTTCTTC
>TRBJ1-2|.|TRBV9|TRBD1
CASSGAGGVYGYTF
TGTGCCAGCAGCGGGGCAGGGGGCGTCTATGGCTACACCTTC
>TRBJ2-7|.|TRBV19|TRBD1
CATSPGQGGSYEQYF
TGTGCCACATCCCCGGGACAGGGGGGCTCCTACGAGCAGTACTTC